Listed below are T cell receptor beta chains from one sample, sequenced in a study of T cells after yellow fever vaccination. TCRdb processed the 5' RACE reads anew with MiXCR; each CDR3 protein has one entry. This table has more than 50,000 distinct CDR3 sequences, 5.7% appearing once. Sequenced material: PBMCs, either bulk or a sorted T-cell subset (CD4+, CD8+, memory, or dextramer-sorted; not recorded which), taken on the day of the yellow fever booster vaccination. The receptors were sampled from a man aged 18 to 29 who received the YFV17D yellow fever vaccine. Both conserved end residues are part of each CDR3. D genes are given only for firm matches. For some rows the clone size is stated as once, few or many, or as a class when expanded; others skip it.

clone_size d_call j_call v_call cdr3_aa cdr3_nt
many NA TRBJ2-3 TRBV10-3 CAISGFTGTGSTDTQYF TGTGCCATCAGTGGGTTCACCGGAACCGGGAGCACAGATACGCAGTATTTT
many NA TRBJ2-5 TRBV7-6 CASSFREWALRETQYF TGTGCCAGCAGCTTCCGAGAGTGGGCCCTCAGGGAGACCCAGTACTTC
few NA TRBJ1-5 TRBV15 CATREGRGNQPQHF TGTGCCACCAGGGAGGGCAGGGGAAATCAGCCCCAGCATTTT
many NA TRBJ2-1 TRBV12-3/TRBV12-4 CASSIGGGFEQFF TGTGCCAGCAGCATTGGGGGAGGTTTTGAGCAGTTCTTC
NA NA TRBJ2-1 TRBV5-5 CASSLLWEYNEQFF TGTGCCAGCAGCTTGTTGTGGGAATACAATGAGCAGTTCTTC
few NA TRBJ2-4 TRBV25-1 CASSEWGTNPMNIQYF TGTGCCAGCAGTGAATGGGGGACAAACCCCATGAACATTCAGTACTTC
many NA TRBJ1-1 TRBV29-1 CSVEGKPMNTEAFF TGCAGCGTTGAAGGGAAACCTATGAACACTGAAGCTTTCTTT
many NA TRBJ2-7 TRBV7-2 CASSLVGGANYEQYF TGTGCCAGCAGCCTGGTGGGGGGCGCAAACTACGAGCAGTACTTC
NA NA TRBJ2-6 TRBV12-3/TRBV12-4 CASSFLGTGANVLTF TGTGCCAGCAGTTTTTTGGGTACTGGGGCCAACGTCCTGACTTTC
many NA TRBJ2-1 TRBV11-2 CASSLGVTHPLSYNEQFF TGTGCCAGCAGCTTAGGGGTAACTCACCCCCTCTCCTACAATGAGCAGTTCTTC
many NA TRBJ2-2 TRBV12-5 CASGLGQGEFF TGTGCTAGTGGCCTGGGGCAGGGTGAATTTTTT
NA NA TRBJ1-5 TRBV4-2 CASSREGGQEGPQHF TGTGCCAGCAGCCGAGAGGGGGGCCAGGAGGGTCCCCAGCATTTT
NA NA TRBJ1-1 TRBV5-4 CASSSATGGVPEAFF TGTGCCAGCAGCTCGGCGACAGGTGGGGTCCCTGAAGCTTTCTTT
few TRBD2 TRBJ2-3 TRBV11-2 CASSLLSGGQGDTQYF TGTGCCAGCAGCTTATTGTCGGGGGGGCAGGGTGATACGCAGTATTTT
many NA TRBJ2-5 TRBV27 CASSFLGAQETQYF TGTGCCAGCAGTTTCCTGGGAGCTCAAGAGACCCAGTACTTC
few NA TRBJ1-5 TRBV7-2 CASSPFQGYQPQHF TGTGCCAGCAGCCCGTTCCAGGGTTATCAGCCCCAGCATTTT
NA NA TRBJ2-6 TRBV5-1 CASSLVGAGANVLTF TGCGCCAGCAGCTTGGTAGGGGCCGGGGCCAACGTCCTGACTTTC
many NA TRBJ1-6 TRBV10-3 CAIRGKSDSPLHF TGTGCCATCAGGGGGAAGAGCGATTCACCCCTCCACTTT
many NA TRBJ2-3 TRBV27 CASSSLWQGTDTQYF TGTGCCAGCAGTTCCCTGTGGCAGGGCACAGATACGCAGTATTTT
many NA TRBJ2-3 TRBV6-5 CASSFPGEVAQYF TGTGCCAGCAGTTTTCCCGGGGAAGTGGCGCAGTATTTT
many NA TRBJ2-7 TRBV12-3/TRBV12-4 CASSPRYWGSEQYF TGTGCCAGCAGTCCCAGGTATTGGGGCAGCGAGCAGTACTTC
many NA TRBJ2-5 TRBV29-1 CSVERAPRETQYF TGCAGCGTTGAAAGGGCCCCTCGGGAGACCCAGTACTTC
few TRBD2 TRBJ2-1 TRBV5-5 CASSFPTSGVYNEQFF TGTGCCAGCAGCTTCCCCACTAGCGGGGTCTACAATGAGCAGTTCTTC
few NA TRBJ1-4 TRBV2 CASSAPPWGNEKLFF TGTGCCAGCAGCGCCCCTCCCTGGGGAAATGAAAAACTGTTTTTT